This T cell receptor (beta chain) is drawn from a study of cytomegalovirus exposure and HLA in healthy donors. Study-level points and caveats: Later analysis suggested most CMV-associated TCR beta chains were HLA-restricted. A list of approximately 160 TCR beta chains associated with cytomegalovirus was given. Reportedly, HLA-A and HLA-B alleles of most subjects were accurately predicted from TCR beta.

For this clone: Its antigen is not identified.

The study ran its PCR with 60 Vbeta and 13 Jbeta primers. Libraries were prepared by immunoSEQ multiplex PCR; TCRdb keeps only in-frame clonotypes and omits some of them. With about 110,000 clones in the sample, the ten largest clones hold 0.45% to 0.6%. This receptor was identified in a man in his fifties or sixties in good health and CMV-seronegative. The sequenced sample consisted of PBMCs.

CDR3 region: CASSFAQGAAYEQYF. For the CDR3, the DNA is TGTGCCAGCAGCTTCGCACAGGGGGCGGCCTACGAGCAGTACTTC. V gene TRBV7-9 combines with J gene TRBJ2-7, with 9 bases that match TRBD1. The germline gives CDR1 SEHNR, CDR2 FQNEAQ (reference sequence). The V gene end was trimmed by 3 bases and the J gene end by 2 bases; junction bases not matched to a gene: 5. The CDR3 length is 15 residues.